These 19 T cell receptor beta chains came from one sample sequenced in a study of blood T cell repertoires in COVID-19. Only in-frame clones appear in the TCRdb table, and some are missing; sequencing was by immunoSEQ multiplex PCR. The table shows approximately 270,000 clones, with approximately 85% occurring only once. Sequenced input: peripheral blood. The receptors shown here come from a human donor with COVID-19, enrolled during active disease. The donor label of this sample is uncertain.

The rearrangement links TRBV7-2 to TRBJ1-2; D not certain. The CDR3 covers 14 residues. In germline, CDR1 is SGHTA, CDR2 FQGNSA. The V end lost 0 bases, the J end lost 8 bases, and 13 bases lay between the germline ends. Here the CDR3 DNA reads TGTGCCAGCAGCTTAGCGGTCAGCGTGGAAGGCTACACCTTC. Translated: CASSLAVSVEGYTF.

This chain uses TRBV5-6 with TRBJ1-1, with D perhaps matching TRBD1 (6 bases). Deletions cut 4 bases from V and 1 base from J, with 23 bases between. This CDR3 has 18 amino acids. The germline CDR1 and CDR2 sequences are SGHDT and YYEEEE. CDR3 region: CASSRYGGQLAQNTEAFF. CDR3 nucleotides: TGTGCCAGCAGCCGCTACGGGGGGCAGCTTGCCCAGAACACTGAAGCTTTCTTT.

V gene TRBV28 combines with J gene TRBJ1-5, with 10 bases that match TRBD1. This CDR3 comprises 14 residues. Germline V CDR1 and CDR2: MDHEN, SYDVKM. Trimming cost V 7 bases and J 6 bases; bases outside gene matches: 6. The CDR3 nucleotides read TGTGCCAGCAAGACGACAGGGGGCGGTCAGCCCCAGCATTTT. This encodes CASKTTGGGQPQHF.

This clone was counted only a few times. CDR3 in amino acids: CASSPVARMSDTQYF. The CDR3 coding sequence is TGCGCCAGCAGCCCAGTGGCGAGGATGTCCGATACGCAGTATTTT. The chain is built from TRBV4-1 and TRBJ2-3; D not certain. V lost 4 bases and J 6 bases, leaving 17 bases between the germline ends. Germline V gene data show CDR1 as MGHRA and CDR2 as YSYEKL. The CDR3 sequence is 15 residues long.

The J gene is TRBJ1-1, the V gene TRBV2; D is possibly TRBD1 (5 bases). V lost 7 bases to trimming and J lost 3 bases, with 12 bases between them. The CDR3 is made up of 13 amino acids. Germline V gene lookup returns CDR1 SNHLY and CDR2 FYNNEI. The CDR3 coding sequence is TGTGCCAGCATTCAGGGATTGTACACTGAAGCTTTCTTT. It codes for CASIQGLYTEAFF.

V and J are TRBV27 and TRBJ2-7; TRBD2 matches at 13 bases. CDR1 is MNHEY, CDR2 SMNVEV, per germline (reference sequence). The junction had 4 bases not matched to a gene; V was cut back by 5 bases and J by 3 bases. CDR3 length equals 15 residues. The CDR3 DNA follows: TGTGCCAGCAGTCCCCGGACTAGCGGGAGCTACGAGCAGTACTTC. Residues: CASSPRTSGSYEQYF.

The gene calls are TRBV9 and TRBJ2-2; possibly TRBD2 for D (5 bases). This CDR3 is built from 14 residues. Germline assignment: CDR1 SGDLS and CDR2 YYNGEE. V was pared by 0 bases and J by 6 bases, with 9 bases between. The CDR3 nucleotides read TGTGCCAGCAGCGTAGCAGTGAGGGCCGGGGAGCTGTTTTTT. Translating gives CASSVAVRAGELFF.

The V call is TRBV14, the J call TRBJ1-1; no reliable D call. The length of the CDR3 is 12 residues. Germline V lookup: CDR1 SGHDN, CDR2 FVKESK. With 3 bases removed from V and 6 bases from J, the gap between germline ends came to 8 bases. The CDR3 is CASSHPDSEAFF. CDR3 in DNA: TGTGCCAGCAGCCATCCGGACTCTGAAGCTTTCTTT.

This chain uses TRBV9 with TRBJ1-1, with D unclear. In germline, CDR1 is SGDLS, CDR2 YYNGEE. Trimming pared 0 bases from V and 4 bases from J, leaving 19 bases between. The CDR3 consists of 17 residues. The CDR3 protein is CASSVDADGRWSTEAFF. The CDR3 DNA is TGTGCCAGCAGCGTAGATGCAGATGGAAGATGGAGCACTGAAGCTTTCTTT.

The chain combines TRBV11-2 with TRBJ1-3; D is ambiguous. Looked up from germline, CDR1 is SGHAT and CDR2 is FQNNGV. Trimming removed 2 bases at V and 0 bases at J, with 5 bases between. The CDR3 extends over 14 amino acids. CDR3 coding DNA: TGTGCCAGCAGCTTAACAATCTCTGGAAACACCATATATTTT. This sequence encodes CASSLTISGNTIYF.

V usage is TRBV6-1 and J usage is TRBJ1-2; TRBD1 is a possible D gene (6 bases). The CDR3 runs to 14 residues. The germline V and J ends were trimmed by 2 bases and 7 bases, with 14 bases remaining between them. CDR1 is MNHNS and CDR2 is SASEGT in the germline V gene. CDR3 in DNA: TGTGCCAGCAGTGAAACCCCGGACAGCGGTGGCTACACCTTC. It encodes CASSETPDSGGYTF.

The V and J genes are TRBV7-2 and TRBJ2-1; 7 bases agree with TRBD2. CDR1 and CDR2 (germline): SGHTA, FQGNSA. This CDR3 has 15 amino acids. Losses at the gene ends were 4 bases for V and 3 bases for J; bases not matched to a gene: 6. Here the CDR3 reads CASSSVTGGYNEQFF. The CDR3 DNA follows: TGTGCCAGCAGCTCCGTGACGGGAGGCTACAATGAGCAGTTCTTC.

This chain uses TRBV18 with TRBJ2-1, with TRBD2 matching 8 bases. There are 12 residues in the CDR3. CDR1 and CDR2 from the germline V gene are KGHSH and LQKENI. V gave up 7 bases and J gave up 5 bases; unmatched junction bases: 1. This CDR3 is CASLGLDNEQFF. The CDR3 DNA reads as TGTGCCAGCTTGGGACTAGACAATGAGCAGTTCTTC. Drawing the rest from reference TRBV18 and TRBJ2-1, the complete variable domain is NAGVMQNPRHLVRRRGQEARLRCSPMKGHSHVYWYRQLPEEGLKFMVYLQKENIIDESGMPKERFSAEFPKEGPSILRIQQVVRGDSAAYFCASLGLDNEQFFGPGTRLTVL.

This chain links TRBV5-4 with TRBJ2-7; the match to TRBD2 covers 14 bases. Trimming at V came to 4 bases and at J to 2 bases, leaving 8 bases not matched to a gene. Germline V CDR1 and CDR2: SGHNT, YYREEE (reference sequence). The CDR3 runs to 17 residues. CDR3 sequence reads: CASSGGLAGGPAYEQYF. The CDR3 coding sequence is TGTGCCAGCAGCGGAGGACTAGCGGGAGGCCCAGCCTACGAGCAGTACTTC.

CDR3 nucleotides: TGTGCCAGCAGCCGACGGGGTTCTTACACTGAAGCTTTCTTT. Protein product: CASSRRGSYTEAFF. The rearrangement joins TRBV5-6 to TRBJ1-1; D is unclear. The CDR3 sequence is 14 residues long. The germline CDR1 and CDR2 sequences are SGHDT and YYEEEE. The germline V and J ends were trimmed by 4 bases and 3 bases, with 13 bases remaining between them.

The V and J genes are TRBV24-1 and TRBJ2-1; 9 positions agree with TRBD1. The V and J ends lost 4 bases and 4 bases, in that order; junction bases with no gene match: 4. CDR3 size: 15 residues. Germline V CDR1 and CDR2: KGHDR, SFDVKD. In DNA, the CDR3 is TGTGCCACCAGTGACGCCGGACAGGGGTACAATGAGCAGTTCTTC. This translates into CATSDAGQGYNEQFF.

This rearrangement joins TRBV5-1 to TRBJ2-3, with TRBD2 matching over 10 bases. The germline V gene encodes CDR1 SGHRS and CDR2 YFSETQ. CDR3 length: 16 amino acids. With V trimmed by 4 bases and J by 2 bases, 7 bases remained unmatched. CDR3: CASSRVTSGTTDTQYF. Written as DNA, the CDR3 is TGCGCCAGCAGCAGGGTAACTAGCGGGACCACAGATACGCAGTATTTT.

The chain has TRBV7-3 and TRBJ2-1; no clear D. V lost 5 bases to trimming and J lost 8 bases, with 10 bases between them. CDR3 size: 12 residues. The germline gives CDR1 SGHTA, CDR2 FQGTGA. The chain's CDR3 is CASSAAFDEQFF. As DNA, the CDR3 is TGTGCCAGCAGCGCAGCGTTCGATGAGCAGTTCTTC.

V is TRBV5-4 and J is TRBJ2-3, with TRBD1 identical over 8 bases. Germline-derived CDR1 and CDR2 are SGHNT and YYREEE (reference sequence). V lost 4 bases to trimming and J lost 2 bases; unmatched junction nucleotides: 9. This CDR3 is built from 16 residues. CDR3 DNA: TGTGCCAGCAGCAAGAGGACAGGGCTTATCACAGATACGCAGTATTTT. Translated, it gives CASSKRTGLITDTQYF. The entire variable domain, with the rest obtained from reference TRBV5-4 and TRBJ2-3, is as follows: ETGVTQSPTHLIKTRGQQVTLRCSSQSGHNTVSWYQQALGQGPQFIFQYYREEENGRGNFPPRFSGLQFPNYSSELNVNALELDDSALYLCASSKRTGLITDTQYFGPGTRLTVL.